Listed below are T cell receptor beta chains from one sample, sequenced in a study of cytomegalovirus exposure and HLA in healthy donors. The protocol was immunoSEQ multiplex PCR, while the TCRdb copy is restricted to in-frame clones and leaves out a portion. The sample contains about 180,000 clones, roughly nine tenths of which appear only once. Material: PBMCs. These receptors came from a man aged 18-30 years in good health and CMV-seropositive. Both conserved end residues are part of each CDR3. A D gene is named only where the DNA matches it firmly. Expanded clones are given a class, and other clones once, few, many or no size at all.

v_gene,j_gene,d_gene,abundance,CDR3nt,CDR3aa
TRBV11-2,TRBJ2-1,TRBD1,.,TGTGCCAGCAGCTTAGATCACGGGGACAGCTACTACAATGAGCAGTTCTTC,CASSLDHGDSYYNEQFF
TRBV9,TRBJ2-2,TRBD1,.,TGTGCCAGCAGCCTCCTAGGGGGCGGAGCCGGGGAGCTGTTTTTT,CASSLLGGGAGELFF
TRBV2,TRBJ1-2,TRBD1,.,TGTGCCAGCACAATACACCGAACAGGGGGCGGGGGTGGCTACACCTTC,CASTIHRTGGGGGYTF
TRBV9,TRBJ2-7,.,.,TGTGCCAGGGTCTTTGAGGGCGAGCAGTACTTC,CARVFEGEQYF
TRBV7-3,TRBJ2-1,TRBD1,.,TGTGCCAGCAGTTCGGACAGGGGGAGAGATGAGCAGTTCTTC,CASSSDRGRDEQFF
TRBV28,TRBJ2-1,TRBD2,.,TGTGCCAGCAGTCTGGGGACTAGTCGGGCCCCCGATGAGCAGTTCTTC,CASSLGTSRAPDEQFF
TRBV18,TRBJ2-1,TRBD2,.,TGTGCCAGCTCAGAGAATATAGCGGGGGGGCCCGCTGAGCAGTTCTTC,CASSENIAGGPAEQFF
TRBV6-5,TRBJ2-2,TRBD2,.,TGTGCCAGCAGTTCTTGGGGGGGAGTGGGCACCGGGGAGCTGTTTTTT,CASSSWGGVGTGELFF
TRBV27,TRBJ1-1,TRBD1,few,TGTGCCAGTCAACAGGGGCGGGATGAAGCTTTCTTT,CASQQGRDEAFF
TRBV5-4,TRBJ2-3,TRBD2,few,TGTGCCAGCAGCTTGGGTAGCGGGGGGGCCAATACGCAGTATTTT,CASSLGSGGANTQYF
TRBV27,TRBJ1-1,.,.,TGTGCCAGCAGTTTATTTGGGGGGGGGATGAACACTGAAGCTTTCTTT,CASSLFGGGMNTEAFF
TRBV9,TRBJ1-2,TRBD1,.,TGTGCCAGCAGCCAGCAAAGTACAGGGGTAGTCCATGGCTACACCTTC,CASSQQSTGVVHGYTF
TRBV15,TRBJ1-2,.,.,TGTGCCACCAGCAGAGAAGGTCACAGTATCCAGGGAAATAACTATGGCTACACCTTC,CATSREGHSIQGNNYGYTF
TRBV7-9,TRBJ1-5,.,.,TGTGCCAGCAGCCCAGGGAACAGTGGCAATCAGCCCCAGCATTTT,CASSPGNSGNQPQHF
TRBV19,TRBJ1-2,.,.,TGTGCCAGTAAAATGGCGGGGTTGTATGGCTACACCTTC,CASKMAGLYGYTF
TRBV29-1,TRBJ1-2,.,once,TGCAGCGTTGATGGGCCGTATGGCTACACCTTC,CSVDGPYGYTF
TRBV9,TRBJ1-1,.,.,TGTGCCAGCAGCGCCCTCCCACCAGGGGAAACTGAAGCTTTCTTT,CASSALPPGETEAFF
TRBV2,TRBJ1-1,.,once,TGTGCCCTATTGGCGGCAATCAAAACTGAAGCTTTCTTT,CALLAAIKTEAFF
TRBV7-2,TRBJ2-1,TRBD2,.,TGTGCCAGCAGCCGGGGGGGGGCCAATGAGCAGTTCTTC,CASSRGGANEQFF
TRBV7-3,TRBJ2-1,TRBD2,.,TGTGCCAGCAGCTCCCACCTAGCGGGAGCAGGCTACAATGAGCAGTTCTTC,CASSSHLAGAGYNEQFF
TRBV6-5,TRBJ2-5,TRBD2,.,TGTGCCAGCAGTTTTAGCGGGGTAGGGGAGACCCAGTACTTC,CASSFSGVGETQYF
TRBV27,TRBJ1-5,.,.,TGTGCCAGCAGTTTATTCGGGGGGGATGGCAATCAGCCCCAGCATTTT,CASSLFGGDGNQPQHF
TRBV6-5,TRBJ2-7,.,many,TGTGCCAGCAGTCCGGAGGGGGCGGGAAGCTACGAGCAGTACTTC,CASSPEGAGSYEQYF
TRBV19,TRBJ2-1,.,.,TGTGCCAGTACGTGGTCAGCAGGGAATGAGCAGTTCTTC,CASTWSAGNEQFF
TRBV27,TRBJ2-7,.,.,TGTGCCAGCAGTTTGGGTAGCGCCCGGCGGACGTACGAGCAGTACTTC,CASSLGSARRTYEQYF
TRBV19,TRBJ1-2,TRBD1,few,TGTGCCAGTAGCTTGGCGGCTAGGGGGCAGAGGGGCTACACCTTC,CASSLAARGQRGYTF
TRBV27,TRBJ2-7,TRBD1,.,TGTGCCAGCAGTCCACAGGGGTACGAGCAGTACTTC,CASSPQGYEQYF
TRBV5-1,TRBJ1-2,.,.,TGCGCCAGCAGCTTGGGCGTACATGGCTACACCTTC,CASSLGVHGYTF
TRBV2,TRBJ2-2,.,.,TGTGCCAGCAGTACAGGGAACACCGGGGAGCTGTTTTTT,CASSTGNTGELFF
TRBV28,TRBJ2-2,.,once,TGTGCCAGCAGTTTTTGGGCAGGAGGTAACACCGGGGAGCTGTTTTTT,CASSFWAGGNTGELFF
TRBV10-3,TRBJ2-7,.,.,TGTGCCATCTACAGCTCAGGGGACACAGACTACGAGCAGTACTTC,CAIYSSGDTDYEQYF
TRBV30,TRBJ2-7,.,.,TGTGCCTGGAGTGTAAACCAGGGCGGTGCCTACGAGCAGTACTTC,CAWSVNQGGAYEQYF
TRBV7-9,TRBJ2-7,.,.,TGTGCCAGCAGCCCAGCCGAGGCCTACGAGCAGTACTTC,CASSPAEAYEQYF
TRBV29-1,TRBJ2-1,.,.,TGCAGCGTTGGAGTGAGAGGGAACGGTGAGCAGTTCTTC,CSVGVRGNGEQFF
TRBV7-2,TRBJ1-2,.,.,TGTGCCAGCAGCTTGCAGGGAAAAACATACTTC,CASSLQGKTYF
TRBV30,TRBJ1-5,.,.,TGTGCCTGGAGTGTCCGGGGGAGCAATCAGCCCCAGCATTTT,CAWSVRGSNQPQHF
TRBV18,TRBJ2-5,.,.,TGTGCCAGCTCGTCCCAGGATCAAGAGACCCAGTACTTC,CASSSQDQETQYF
TRBV5-4,TRBJ2-7,TRBD1,.,TGTGCCAGCAGCCCTACCCAACAGGGGGCGTCCACCTACGAGCAGTACTTC,CASSPTQQGASTYEQYF
TRBV6-6,TRBJ2-2,TRBD1,.,TGTGCCAGCGTGGGACAGGTGAACACCGGGGAGCTGTTTTTT,CASVGQVNTGELFF
TRBV10-3,TRBJ1-2,TRBD1,.,TGTGCCATCAGTGCCGGGACAGGGCAAAACTATGGCTACACCTTC,CAISAGTGQNYGYTF